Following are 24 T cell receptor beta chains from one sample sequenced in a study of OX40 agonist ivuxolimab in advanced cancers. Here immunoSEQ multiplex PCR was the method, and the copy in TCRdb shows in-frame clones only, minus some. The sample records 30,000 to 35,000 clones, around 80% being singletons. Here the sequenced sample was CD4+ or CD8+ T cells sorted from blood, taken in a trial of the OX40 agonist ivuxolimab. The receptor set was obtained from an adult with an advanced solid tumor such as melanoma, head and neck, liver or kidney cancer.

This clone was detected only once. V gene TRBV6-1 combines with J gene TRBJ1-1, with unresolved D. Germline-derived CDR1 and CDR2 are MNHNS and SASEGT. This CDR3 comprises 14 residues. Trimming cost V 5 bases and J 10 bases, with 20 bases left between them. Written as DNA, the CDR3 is TGTGCCAGCAGTTTAAGACGGGTCGAGTCTAGAGCTTTCTTT. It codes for CASSLRRVESRAFF.

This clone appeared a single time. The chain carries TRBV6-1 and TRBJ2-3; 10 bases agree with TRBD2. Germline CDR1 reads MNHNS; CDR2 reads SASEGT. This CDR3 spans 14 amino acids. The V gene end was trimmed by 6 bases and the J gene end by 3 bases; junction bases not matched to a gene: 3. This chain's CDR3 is CASRLSGGTDTQYF. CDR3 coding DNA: TGTGCCAGCAGGCTTAGCGGGGGGACAGATACGCAGTATTTT.

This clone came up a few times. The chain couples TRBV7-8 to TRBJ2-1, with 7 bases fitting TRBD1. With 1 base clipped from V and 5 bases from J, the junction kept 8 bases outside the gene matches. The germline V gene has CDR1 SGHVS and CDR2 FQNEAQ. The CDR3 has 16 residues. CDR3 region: CASSLGSGTDDNEQFF. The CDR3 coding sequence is TGTGCCAGCAGCTTAGGGTCCGGGACAGATGACAATGAGCAGTTCTTC.

CDR3 sequence (DNA): TGCGCCAGCAGCCCGGGGACAGGGACCCACGAAAAACTGTTTTTT. Translated, it gives CASSPGTGTHEKLFF. This chain links TRBV5-1 with TRBJ1-4; 9 positions agree with TRBD1. Germline CDR1 and CDR2: SGHRS and YFSETQ. The CDR3 runs 15 residues. Losses at the gene ends were 4 bases for V and 8 bases for J; bases not matched to a gene: 9.

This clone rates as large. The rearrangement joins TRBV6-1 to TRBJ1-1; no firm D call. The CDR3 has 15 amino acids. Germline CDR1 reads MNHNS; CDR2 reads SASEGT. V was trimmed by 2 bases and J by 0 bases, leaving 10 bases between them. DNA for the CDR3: TGTGCCAGCAGTGAATCCAGGAGCCTGAACACTGAAGCTTTCTTT. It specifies CASSESRSLNTEAFF.

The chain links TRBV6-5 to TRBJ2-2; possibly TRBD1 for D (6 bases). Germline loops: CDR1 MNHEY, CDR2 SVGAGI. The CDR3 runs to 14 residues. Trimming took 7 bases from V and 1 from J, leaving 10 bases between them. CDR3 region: CASNRGGNTGELFF. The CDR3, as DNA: TGTGCCAGCAATAGAGGGGGGAACACCGGGGAGCTGTTTTTT.

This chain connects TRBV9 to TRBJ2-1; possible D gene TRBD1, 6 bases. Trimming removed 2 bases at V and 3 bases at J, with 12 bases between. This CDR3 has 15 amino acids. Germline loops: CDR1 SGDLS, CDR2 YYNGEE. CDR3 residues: CASSVQGTNYNEQFF. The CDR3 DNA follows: TGTGCCAGCAGCGTCCAGGGGACGAACTACAATGAGCAGTTCTTC.

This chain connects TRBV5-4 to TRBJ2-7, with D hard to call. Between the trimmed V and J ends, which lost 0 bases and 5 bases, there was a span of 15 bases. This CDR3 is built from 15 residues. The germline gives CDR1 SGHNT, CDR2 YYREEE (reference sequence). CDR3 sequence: CASSLGARGVDEQYF. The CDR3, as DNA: TGTGCCAGCAGCTTGGGGGCAAGAGGAGTTGACGAGCAGTACTTC.

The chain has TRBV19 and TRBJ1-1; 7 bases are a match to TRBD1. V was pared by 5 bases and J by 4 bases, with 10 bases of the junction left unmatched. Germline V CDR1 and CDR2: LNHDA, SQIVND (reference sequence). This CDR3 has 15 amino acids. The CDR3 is CASSPDRAVITEAFF. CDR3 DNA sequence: TGTGCCAGTAGTCCTGACAGGGCGGTTATCACTGAAGCTTTCTTT.

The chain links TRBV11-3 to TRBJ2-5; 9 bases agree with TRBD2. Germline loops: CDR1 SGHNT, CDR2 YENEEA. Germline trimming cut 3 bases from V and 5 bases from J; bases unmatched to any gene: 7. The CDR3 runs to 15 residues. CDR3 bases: TGTGCCAGCAGCTTGGGCGGGGGGGCGGATGAGACCCAGTACTTC. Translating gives CASSLGGGADETQYF.

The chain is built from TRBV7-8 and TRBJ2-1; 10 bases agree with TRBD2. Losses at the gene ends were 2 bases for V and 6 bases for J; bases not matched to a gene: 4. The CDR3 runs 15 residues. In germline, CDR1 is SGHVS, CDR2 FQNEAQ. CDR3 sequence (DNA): TGTGCCAGCAGCTTACCCAGCGGGGGGGCCAATGAGCAGTTCTTC. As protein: CASSLPSGGANEQFF.

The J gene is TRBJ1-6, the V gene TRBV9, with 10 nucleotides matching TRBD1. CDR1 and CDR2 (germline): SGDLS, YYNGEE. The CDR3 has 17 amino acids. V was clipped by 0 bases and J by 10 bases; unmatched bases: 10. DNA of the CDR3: TGTGCCAGCAGCGTAGCTGTCGGACAGGGGGTTTACTCACCCCTCCACTTT. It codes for CASSVAVGQGVYSPLHF.

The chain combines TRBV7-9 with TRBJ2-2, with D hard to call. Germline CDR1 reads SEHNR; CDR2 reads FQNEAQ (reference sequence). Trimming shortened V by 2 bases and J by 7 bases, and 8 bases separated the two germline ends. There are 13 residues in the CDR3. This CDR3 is CASSLRVVGELFF. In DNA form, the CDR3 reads TGTGCCAGCAGCTTAAGGGTCGTCGGGGAGCTGTTTTTT.

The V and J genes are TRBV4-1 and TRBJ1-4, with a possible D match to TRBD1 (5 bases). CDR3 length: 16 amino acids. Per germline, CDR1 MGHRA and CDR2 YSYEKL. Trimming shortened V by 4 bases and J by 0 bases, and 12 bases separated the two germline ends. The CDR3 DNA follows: TGCGCCAGCAGCCGGGACTCAGCCACAACTAATGAAAAACTGTTTTTT. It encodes CASSRDSATTNEKLFF.

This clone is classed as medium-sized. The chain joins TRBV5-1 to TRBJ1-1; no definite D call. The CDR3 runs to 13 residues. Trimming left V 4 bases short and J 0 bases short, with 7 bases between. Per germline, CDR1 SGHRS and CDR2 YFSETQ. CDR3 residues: CASSVGLNTEAFF. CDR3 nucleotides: TGCGCCAGCAGCGTCGGGTTGAACACTGAAGCTTTCTTT.

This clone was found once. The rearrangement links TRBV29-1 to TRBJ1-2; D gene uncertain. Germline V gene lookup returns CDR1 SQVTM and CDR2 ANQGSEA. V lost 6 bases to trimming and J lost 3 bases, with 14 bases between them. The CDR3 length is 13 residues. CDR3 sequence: CSVPANEDYGYTF. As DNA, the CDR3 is TGCAGCGTCCCAGCCAACGAGGACTATGGCTACACCTTC.

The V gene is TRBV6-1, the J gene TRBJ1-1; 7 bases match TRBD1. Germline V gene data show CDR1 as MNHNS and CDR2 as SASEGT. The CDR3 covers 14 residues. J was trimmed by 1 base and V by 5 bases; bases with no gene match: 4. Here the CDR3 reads CASSPGTANTEAFF. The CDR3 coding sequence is TGTGCCAGCAGTCCCGGGACAGCGAACACTGAAGCTTTCTTT.

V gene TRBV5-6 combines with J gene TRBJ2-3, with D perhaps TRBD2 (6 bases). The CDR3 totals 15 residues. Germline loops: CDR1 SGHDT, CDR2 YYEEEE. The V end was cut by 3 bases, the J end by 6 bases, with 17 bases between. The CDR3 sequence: CASSSPWVAEDTQYF. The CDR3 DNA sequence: TGTGCCAGCAGCTCCCCCTGGGTAGCGGAGGATACGCAGTATTTT.

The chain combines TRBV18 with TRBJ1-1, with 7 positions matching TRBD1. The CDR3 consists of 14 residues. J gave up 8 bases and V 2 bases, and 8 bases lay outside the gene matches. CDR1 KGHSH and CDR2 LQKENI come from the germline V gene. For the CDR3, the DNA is TGTGCCAGCTCACCAATGGGACAGATCAAGGAAGCTTTCTTT. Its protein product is CASSPMGQIKEAFF.

This CDR3 is CACQGAQNEKLFF. The CDR3 coding sequence is TGTGCCTGTCAGGGGGCCCAAAATGAAAAACTGTTTTTT. This chain links TRBV6-1 with TRBJ1-4; 8 bases align to TRBD1. Losses at the gene ends were 11 bases for V and 5 bases for J; bases not matched to a gene: 7. Germline lookup yields CDR1 MNHNS and CDR2 SASEGT. The CDR3 length is 13 residues.

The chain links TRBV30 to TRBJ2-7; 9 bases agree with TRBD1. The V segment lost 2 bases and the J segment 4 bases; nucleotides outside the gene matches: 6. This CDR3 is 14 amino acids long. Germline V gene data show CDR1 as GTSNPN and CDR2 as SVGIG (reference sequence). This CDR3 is CAWSKSGTGYEQYF. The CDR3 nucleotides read TGTGCCTGGAGTAAGAGCGGGACAGGGTACGAGCAGTACTTC.

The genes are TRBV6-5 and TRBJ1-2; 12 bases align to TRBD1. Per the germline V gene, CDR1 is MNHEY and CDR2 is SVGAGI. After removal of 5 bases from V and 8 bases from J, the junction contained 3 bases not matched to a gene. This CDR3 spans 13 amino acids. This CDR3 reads CASSGDRGQGYTF. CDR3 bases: TGTGCCAGCAGTGGGGACAGGGGGCAAGGCTACACCTTC.

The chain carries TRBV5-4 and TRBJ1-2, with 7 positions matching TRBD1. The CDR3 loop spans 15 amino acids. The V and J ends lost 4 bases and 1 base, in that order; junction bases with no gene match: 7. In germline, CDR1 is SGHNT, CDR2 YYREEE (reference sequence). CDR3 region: CASSQQDRLNYGYTF. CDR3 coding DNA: TGTGCCAGCAGCCAACAGGACAGGCTTAACTATGGCTACACCTTC.

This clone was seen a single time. The chain's CDR3 is CASSTKTGRSNYGYTF. DNA for the CDR3: TGTGCCAGCAGTACAAAGACAGGGAGATCGAACTATGGCTACACCTTC. This rearrangement joins TRBV7-9 to TRBJ1-2, with TRBD1 matching 7 bases. There are 16 residues in the CDR3. The V gene's germline CDR1 is SEHNR and CDR2 FQNEAQ (reference sequence). V lost 6 bases, J lost 2 bases, and 12 bases stayed unmatched. Full variable domain (outside the CDR3, taken from reference TRBV7-9 and TRBJ1-2): DTGVSQNPRHKITKRGQNVTFRCDPISEHNRLYWYRQTLGQGPEFLTYFQNEAQLEKSRLLSDRFSAERPKGSFSTLEIQRTEQGDSAMYLCASSTKTGRSNYGYTFGSGTRLTVV.